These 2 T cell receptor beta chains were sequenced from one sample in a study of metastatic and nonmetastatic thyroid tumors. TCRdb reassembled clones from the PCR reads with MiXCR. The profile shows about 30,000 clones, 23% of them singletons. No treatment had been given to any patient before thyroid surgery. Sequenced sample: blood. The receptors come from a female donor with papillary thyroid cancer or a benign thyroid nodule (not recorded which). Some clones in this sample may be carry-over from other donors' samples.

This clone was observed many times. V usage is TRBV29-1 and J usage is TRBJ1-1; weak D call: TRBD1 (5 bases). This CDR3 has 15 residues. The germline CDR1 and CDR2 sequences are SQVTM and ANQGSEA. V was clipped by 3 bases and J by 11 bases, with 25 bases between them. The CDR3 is CSVDSFRDVASGAFF. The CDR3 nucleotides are TGCAGCGTTGATTCTTTCAGGGATGTTGCATCGGGGGCTTTCTTT.

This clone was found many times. The CDR3 region is CSVRTGGGSYEQYF. CDR3 nucleotides: TGCAGCGTTAGGACAGGGGGCGGATCGTACGAGCAGTACTTC. The genes are TRBV29-1 and TRBJ2-7, with TRBD1 identical over 11 bases. CDR3 length equals 14 residues. The trim removed 5 bases at V and 4 bases at J, leaving 7 bases unmatched. The germline V gene has CDR1 SQVTM and CDR2 ANQGSEA.